A selection of T cell receptor beta chains follows, all from one sample in a study of beta chain features in type 1 diabetes. TCRdb's copy holds only in-frame clones and misses some; the assay was immunoSEQ multiplex PCR. The sample consists of about 130,000 clones, nearly 9.5% of them appearing once. Sequences were obtained from central memory CD4+ T cells from blood. These receptors were obtained from a man between 18 and 35 years old in good health. Each CDR3 is given with its conserved first and last residue. D genes are given only for firm matches.

v_gene,len,j_gene,d_gene,CDR3aa
TRBV2,15,TRBJ1-4,TRBD1,CASNPQGANNEKLFF
TRBV7-9,11,TRBJ1-6,-,CASSLLSPLHF
TRBV29-1,14,TRBJ1-2,TRBD1,CSRMTGALNYGYTF
TRBV6-1,11,TRBJ2-7,-,CASSATYEQYF
TRBV6-6,16,TRBJ1-5,TRBD1,CASRADRVESNQPQHF
TRBV5-4,13,TRBJ1-5,-,CASSTGKNQPQHF
TRBV18,15,TRBJ2-2,TRBD1,CASSSGTGETGELFF
TRBV7-2,16,TRBJ2-1,-,CASSLMAGASGDEQFF
TRBV10-3,12,TRBJ2-3,-,CAISTGTDTQYF
TRBV7-2,14,TRBJ2-7,TRBD1,CASSLGRGRLEQYF
TRBV29-1,11,TRBJ1-4,-,CSVEVDEKLFF
TRBV6-1,14,TRBJ1-5,TRBD1,CASSGRTGEQPQHF
TRBV6-6,16,TRBJ2-5,-,CASNDHSALSGETQYF
TRBV4-3,17,TRBJ2-6,TRBD2,CASSRPSGGAGANVLTF
TRBV9,13,TRBJ2-7,TRBD1,CASSQNRGNEQYF
TRBV6-1,14,TRBJ2-5,-,CASSVRAGEETQYF
TRBV29-1,17,TRBJ2-6,TRBD1,CSVLAGQASSGANVLTF
TRBV21-1,14,TRBJ2-7,-,CASSKQSRGLEQYF
TRBV4-3,14,TRBJ1-5,-,CASSQAGATGPQHF
TRBV9,13,TRBJ1-3,-,CASSAKPGNTIYF
TRBV7-2,13,TRBJ2-2,-,CASSPRAAGELFF
TRBV4-1,16,TRBJ2-2,TRBD1,CASTSSSDRETGELFF
TRBV7-2,14,TRBJ1-2,-,CASSLEARLYGYTF
TRBV30,13,TRBJ2-3,TRBD2,CAWAHGGADTQYF
TRBV5-1,16,TRBJ1-2,-,CASSEEARDSAYGYTF
TRBV28,13,TRBJ2-7,-,CASSRGSPYEQYF
TRBV7-9,17,TRBJ2-5,TRBD2,CASSVPTGLAGFETQYF
TRBV18,16,TRBJ1-5,TRBD1,CASSPGGQGANQPQHF
TRBV29-1,14,-,TRBD1,CSVARTGFSYEQYF
TRBV7-2,16,TRBJ2-5,TRBD2,CASRSLAGGLQETQYF
TRBV30,13,TRBJ2-2,TRBD1,CAWSRQGGGELFF
TRBV18,20,TRBJ2-6,TRBD1,CASSPDSSGTGVSGANVLTF
TRBV6-5,15,TRBJ2-1,TRBD2,CASLERGSSYNEQFF
TRBV5-1,14,TRBJ1-1,-,CASSLSQGLTEAFF
TRBV7-2,11,TRBJ2-1,-,CASSNRDEQFF
TRBV9,16,TRBJ2-5,TRBD1,CASSSRGRGFEDTQYF
TRBV11-2,14,TRBJ1-3,-,CASSLAPSGNTIYF
TRBV19,15,TRBJ2-7,TRBD2,CASSPSGGRSYEQYF
TRBV6-1,14,TRBJ2-3,-,CASSDVQGTDTQYF
TRBV7-2,17,TRBJ2-7,-,CASSLAAVTRLFREQYF
TRBV30,11,TRBJ1-2,-,CALLRAYGYTF
TRBV5-6,14,TRBJ2-2,-,CASSLQDDTGELFF
TRBV18,13,TRBJ2-2,-,CASSADYTGELFF
TRBV7-2,14,TRBJ2-3,-,CASSLAASADTQYF
TRBV5-6,14,TRBJ2-7,TRBD1,CASSLWTGATEQYF
TRBV7-2,13,TRBJ2-5,-,CASSFNRQETQYF
TRBV10-3,13,TRBJ2-7,-,CAISEQQDSEQYF
TRBV9,15,TRBJ1-1,-,CASSSSQGRGTEAFF
TRBV9,12,TRBJ2-3,-,CASSVELDTQYF
TRBV6-5,14,TRBJ1-2,-,CASSNSQGIYGYTF
TRBV10-3,15,TRBJ2-2,-,CATLGGAANTGELFF
TRBV5-4,16,TRBJ1-6,-,CASSLVGALGNSPLHF
TRBV7-8,14,TRBJ1-4,-,CASSLARVGEKLFF
TRBV9,16,TRBJ2-3,TRBD2,CASSVEGGTSGDTQYF
TRBV4-3,15,TRBJ1-1,TRBD1,CASSHRTGRHTEAFF
TRBV29-1,13,TRBJ1-5,-,CSAKDGGNQPQHF
TRBV10-3,13,TRBJ2-5,-,CAISAYLRETQYF
TRBV10-3,17,TRBJ2-3,TRBD2,CAISEMRLAGYADTQYF
TRBV4-2,19,TRBJ2-3,TRBD2,CASSQELVQAGGLTDTQYF
TRBV6-6,15,TRBJ2-3,-,CASSYGAGSTDTQYF